Below are 24 T cell receptor beta chains sequenced from a single sample in a study of beta chain features in type 1 diabetes. All of the isolated RNA was reverse transcribed, so expressed TCRB transcripts were sequenced. Measured with immunoSEQ multiplex PCR; TCRdb has only the in-frame clones, and not every one. The top ten hold more than 0.095% of the sample, which has approximately 600,000 clones, about an eighth seen once. These TCRs' antigens remain unknown. General study points: A moderate, significant TCRB CDR3 shortening appeared in type 1 diabetes across four CD4+ subsets.

The sample consisted of naive CD4+ T cells from blood. The receptors come from a man aged 30-40 years with type 1 diabetes.

The CDR3 reads CASSRYAGPRTDTQYF. The CDR3 region has the DNA TGTGCCAGCAGCCGTTACGCGGGGCCACGAACAGATACGCAGTATTTT. The V and J genes are TRBV11-2 and TRBJ2-3, with D possibly being TRBD2 (6 bases). V lost 5 bases and J lost 3, with 18 bases in between. The CDR3 runs 16 residues. Germline CDR1 SGHAT, CDR2 FQNNGV.

The chain combines TRBV2 with TRBJ2-7; D remains unclear. Germline CDR1 and CDR2: SNHLY and FYNNEI. The V gene lost 6 bases and the J gene lost 5 bases, with 11 bases spanning the gap. The CDR3 consists of 12 residues. CDR3 DNA: TGTGCCAGCAGGGTACTTTGGGACGAGCAGTACTTC. Amino acid sequence: CASRVLWDEQYF.

The genes are TRBV25-1 and TRBJ2-7; TRBD1 or TRBD2 may be the D gene (5 bases each). Trimming pared 6 bases from V and 2 bases from J, leaving 14 bases between. Germline CDR1 and CDR2: MGHDK and SYGVNS. This CDR3 spans 14 amino acids. CDR3 in amino acids: CASSYGTVAYEQYF. DNA for the CDR3: TGTGCCAGCAGCTACGGGACCGTGGCCTACGAGCAGTACTTC.

In its sample, this clone was seen a few times. This chain links TRBV25-1 with TRBJ1-4; 8 bases map to TRBD1. The CDR3 is made up of 14 amino acids. CDR1 MGHDK and CDR2 SYGVNS come from the germline V gene. Trimming took 0 bases from V and 10 from J; bases not matched to a gene: 4. As DNA, the CDR3 is TGTGCCAGCAGTGAATATGCAGGGGGCGGAAAACTGTTTTTT. This codes for CASSEYAGGGKLFF. The variable domain in full, completed from reference TRBV25-1 and TRBJ1-4, reads EADIYQTPRYLVIGTGKKITLECSQTMGHDKMYWYQQDPGMELHLIHYSYGVNSTEKGDLSSESTVSRIRTEHFPLTLESARPSHTSQYLCASSEYAGGGKLFFGSGTQLSVL.

This clone has more than one count but fewer than ten. This chain uses TRBV21-1 with TRBJ2-1; whether TRBD1, the table's D call, matches the DNA was not checked. TRBV21-1 is a documented pseudogene. The CDR3 loop spans 14 amino acids. CDR3 coding DNA: TGTGCCAGCAGCAACCACAGGGCCTACAATGAGCAGTTCTTC. It encodes CASSNHRAYNEQFF.

The chain employs TRBV7-9 and TRBJ2-3, with no clear D. Germline V gene sequence: CDR1 SEHNR, CDR2 FQNEAQ (reference sequence). This CDR3 region has 13 residues. Trimming removed 5 bases from V and 6 bases from J, with 12 bases in between. The chain's CDR3 is CASSIVIPDTQYF. The CDR3 DNA follows: TGTGCCAGCAGCATAGTTATACCTGATACGCAGTATTTT.

The rearrangement links TRBV2 to TRBJ1-1; D is unresolved. Germline CDR1 is SNHLY and CDR2 is FYNNEI. This CDR3 is built from 11 residues. Deletions cut 6 bases from V and 2 bases from J, with 4 bases between. Written as DNA, the CDR3 is TGTGCCAGCAGCTTCAACACTGAAGCTTTCTTT. As protein: CASSFNTEAFF.

The gene calls are TRBV29-1 and TRBJ1-4; a possible D gene is TRBD1 (5 bases). Between the trimmed V and J ends, which lost 3 bases and 4 bases, there was a span of 6 bases. This CDR3 is 12 amino acids long. The germline V gene encodes CDR1 SQVTM and CDR2 ANQGSEA. In DNA form, the CDR3 reads TGCAGCGTTGATCAGGGTAATGAAAAACTGTTTTTT. Its protein product is CSVDQGNEKLFF.

V usage is TRBV11-2 and J usage is TRBJ1-4; D uncertain. In germline, CDR1 is SGHAT, CDR2 FQNNGV. V dropped 2 bases and J dropped 4 bases, with 14 bases sitting between them. This CDR3 has 16 amino acids. CDR3 DNA: TGTGCCAGCAGCTTAATAAGTACTTCAAATAATGAAAAACTGTTTTTT. This translates into CASSLISTSNNEKLFF.

V and J are TRBV9 and TRBJ2-3, with 8 nucleotides matching TRBD1. Looked up from germline, CDR1 is SGDLS and CDR2 is YYNGEE. The V gene end was trimmed by 4 bases and the J gene end by 0 bases; junction bases not matched to a gene: 7. The CDR3 has 16 residues. Here the CDR3 reads CASSRGQATSTDTQYF. CDR3 bases: TGTGCCAGCAGCCGGGGACAGGCCACTAGCACAGATACGCAGTATTTT. The variable domain in full, with the rest retrieved from reference TRBV9 and TRBJ2-3, is DSGVTQTPKHLITATGQRVTLRCSPRSGDLSVYWYQQSLDQGLQFLIQYYNGEERAKGNILERFSAQQFPDLHSELNLSSLELGDSALYFCASSRGQATSTDTQYFGPGTRLTVL.

This chain joins TRBV9 and TRBJ2-6; D is unresolved. The CDR3 runs to 16 residues. Germline CDR1 reads SGDLS; CDR2 reads YYNGEE. The V end was cut by 4 bases, the J end by 0 bases, with 11 bases between. As DNA, the CDR3 is TGTGCCAGCAGCCCTAGACCCAACTCTGGGGCCAACGTCCTGACTTTC. Protein: CASSPRPNSGANVLTF.

The chain recombines TRBV5-6 with TRBJ1-2; TRBD1 matches 9 bases. Per germline, CDR1 SGHDT and CDR2 YYEEEE. The V and J ends lost 5 bases and 4 bases, in that order; junction bases with no gene match: 6. The CDR3 has 14 amino acids. DNA for the CDR3: TGTGCCAGCAGATATACAGGGGGCCGCTATGGCTACACCTTC. It codes for CASRYTGGRYGYTF. Looking up the rest from reference TRBV5-6 and TRBJ1-2 gives the full variable domain: DAGVTQSPTHLIKTRGQQVTLRCSPKSGHDTVSWYQQALGQGPQFIFQYYEEEERQRGNFPDRFSGHQFPNYSSELNVNALLLGDSALYLCASRYTGGRYGYTFGSGTRLTVV.

The V call is TRBV7-9, the J call TRBJ1-2, with D unclear. Looked up from germline, CDR1 is SEHNR and CDR2 is FQNEAQ (reference sequence). Trimming removed 1 base from V and 2 bases from J, with 14 bases in between. This CDR3 contains 16 residues. The CDR3 loop is CASSLEIPTANYGYTF. CDR3 in DNA: TGTGCCAGCAGCTTAGAAATTCCCACAGCAAACTATGGCTACACCTTC.

This clone was detected a few times. This chain uses TRBV4-3 with TRBJ1-4, with TRBD1 matching 7 bases. CDR1 is LGHNA, CDR2 YSLEER, per germline. The length of the CDR3 is 13 residues. With 3 bases clipped from V and 7 bases from J, the junction kept 2 bases outside the gene matches. The chain's CDR3 is CASSQAGGEKLFF. As DNA, the CDR3 is TGCGCCAGCAGCCAGGCAGGGGGTGAAAAACTGTTTTTT.

The gene calls are TRBV5-1 and TRBJ1-6; D uncertain. V dropped 0 bases and J dropped 3 bases, with 4 bases sitting between them. The CDR3 totals 14 residues. Germline V gives CDR1 SGHRS, CDR2 YFSETQ. CDR3 protein: CASSLESYNSPLHF. In DNA, the CDR3 is TGCGCCAGCAGCTTGGAGAGCTATAATTCACCCCTCCACTTT. The full variable domain, in which reference TRBV5-1 and TRBJ1-6 provide the parts outside the CDR3, is KAGVTQTPRYLIKTRGQQVTLSCSPISGHRSVSWYQQTPGQGLQFLFEYFSETQRNKGNFPGRFSGRQFSNSRSEMNVSTLELGDSALYLCASSLESYNSPLHFGNGTRLTVT.

Comments on this clone: Distinct nucleotide sequences in the sample also encode this CDR3. The rearrangement links TRBV9 to TRBJ2-5, with a tentative D call TRBD1 (5 bases). The CDR3 covers 14 residues. Germline V gene data show CDR1 as SGDLS and CDR2 as YYNGEE. Trimming cost V 0 bases and J 0 bases, with 6 bases left between them. Written as DNA, the CDR3 is TGTGCCAGCAGCGTAGGACAGTACCAAGAGACCCAGTACTTC. The encoded protein is CASSVGQYQETQYF.

The CDR3 loop reads CASSGSGAGRETQYF. In DNA form, the CDR3 reads TGTGCCAGCAGCGGTTCTGGGGCGGGGCGAGAGACCCAGTACTTC. The rearrangement joins TRBV7-3 to TRBJ2-5; D is possibly TRBD2 (6 bases). Germline CDR1 SGHTA, CDR2 FQGTGA. This CDR3 has 15 residues. Trimming pared 5 bases from V and 4 bases from J, leaving 17 bases between.

This clone was counted a few times. The CDR3 here is CASSQPGFVVYEQYF. DNA for the CDR3: TGTGCCAGCTCCCAACCAGGGTTTGTAGTCTACGAGCAGTACTTC. This sequence joins TRBV7-2 and TRBJ2-7, with D maybe TRBD1 (5 bases). The germline CDR1 and CDR2 sequences are SGHTA and FQGNSA. Trimming stripped 8 bases from V and 3 bases from J, with 20 bases between. This CDR3 has 15 amino acids.

The chain's CDR3 is CASSPRQDGYTF. The CDR3 DNA reads as TGTGCCAGCAGCCCCCGACAGGACGGCTACACCTTC. The chain recombines TRBV7-2 with TRBJ1-2, with TRBD1 as a possible D gene (6 bases). This CDR3 has 12 residues. Per germline, CDR1 SGHTA and CDR2 FQGNSA. Trimming left V 5 bases short and J 8 bases short, with 12 bases between. Based on the CDR3 plus reference TRBV7-2 and TRBJ1-2, the full variable domain is GAGVSQSPSNKVTEKGKDVELRCDPISGHTALYWYRQSLGQGLEFLIYFQGNSAPDKSGLPSDRFSAERTGGSVSTLTIQRTQQEDSAVYLCASSPRQDGYTFGSGTRLTVV.

This clone was detected a few times. The V and J genes are TRBV27 and TRBJ1-2; TRBD1 matches 7 bases. This CDR3 is built from 17 residues. The germline gives CDR1 MNHEY, CDR2 SMNVEV (reference sequence). The V and J ends lost 4 bases and 1 base, in that order; junction bases with no gene match: 12. DNA for the CDR3: TGTGCCAGCAGTTCGACCCTCGGGACAGATATTAACTATGGCTACACCTTC. Translated, it gives CASSSTLGTDINYGYTF.

The chain combines TRBV7-2 with TRBJ1-5, with unresolved D. The germline CDR1 and CDR2 sequences are SGHTA and FQGNSA. With 4 bases removed from V and 7 bases from J, the gap between germline ends came to 14 bases. The CDR3 covers 14 residues. The CDR3 nucleotides read TGTGCCAGCAGCTCTGGGTCCTTGGGGCAGCCCCAGCATTTT. Translated, it gives CASSSGSLGQPQHF.

This clone was observed a few times. This chain joins TRBV5-4 and TRBJ2-7, with D tentatively TRBD1 (6 bases). This CDR3 contains 18 residues. V was cut by 4 bases and J by 3 bases, with 26 bases left in between. Germline-derived CDR1 and CDR2 are SGHNT and YYREEE (reference sequence). The CDR3 loop reads CASSRSAGTPLTNYEQYF. CDR3 coding DNA: TGTGCCAGCAGCCGATCAGCCGGGACACCGCTAACAAACTACGAGCAGTACTTC.

This clone was seen only a few times. This chain uses TRBV29-1 with TRBJ2-7; 8 bases are shared with TRBD1. This CDR3 has 15 residues. J gave up 0 bases and V 4 bases, and 8 bases lay outside the gene matches. From germline, CDR1 is SQVTM and CDR2 ANQGSEA. CDR3 in amino acids: CSVGKGQVSSYEQYF. CDR3 nucleotide sequence: TGCAGCGTTGGTAAGGGACAGGTTAGCTCCTACGAGCAGTACTTC.

The chain joins TRBV5-8 to TRBJ1-5, with D possibly being TRBD1 (5 bases). Per germline, CDR1 SGHTS and CDR2 YDEGEE. V lost 7 bases and J 2 bases, leaving 13 bases between the germline ends. The CDR3 runs to 14 residues. CDR3 nucleotides: TGTGCCAGCGTAAGCAGGGTTGGCAATCAGCCCCAGCATTTT. It translates to CASVSRVGNQPQHF. The full variable domain, in which reference TRBV5-8 and TRBJ1-5 provide the parts outside the CDR3, is EAGVTQSPTHLIKTRGQQATLRCSPISGHTSVYWYQQALGLGLQFLLWYDEGEERNRGNFPPRFSGRQFPNYSSELNVNALELEDSALYLCASVSRVGNQPQHFGDGTRLSIL.